The 30 T cell receptor beta chains given below trace back to one sample, sequenced in a study of T cells after yellow fever vaccination. TCRdb reprocessed the 5' RACE reads via MiXCR and lists one record per CDR3 protein. This sample carries around 590,000 distinct CDR3 sequences, around 12% of them seen once, and the ten largest clones take 14% to 15%. The sample in question was PBMCs, obtained on the day of the yellow fever booster vaccination. The source of these receptors is a man aged 30 to 39 who received the YFV17D yellow fever vaccine.

The sample holds a few counts of this clonotype. This chain links TRBV4-3 with TRBJ1-2; a weak D match, TRBD1 (6 bases). With 4 bases removed from V and 1 base from J, the gap between germline ends came to 13 bases. This CDR3 region has 15 residues. CDR1 and CDR2 from the germline V gene are LGHNA and YSLEER. CDR3 coding DNA: TGCGCCAGCAGCCGAACAGGGTTAGGTAACTATGGCTACACCTTC. This sequence encodes CASSRTGLGNYGYTF.

Written as DNA, the CDR3 is TGCGCCAGCAGTGAGCCGACAAGGGGTGGCGAGCAGTACTTC. Protein: CASSEPTRGGEQYF. The rearrangement uses TRBV10-2 and TRBJ2-7; possibly TRBD1 for D (5 bases). The CDR3 has 14 residues. The germline V gene has CDR1 WSHSY and CDR2 SAAADI. V lost 2 bases to trimming and J lost 6 bases, with 14 bases between them.

V and J are TRBV7-2 and TRBJ2-2, with 8 bases identical to TRBD2. The V segment lost 0 bases and the J segment 7 bases; nucleotides outside the gene matches: 4. CDR1 is SGHTA, CDR2 FQGNSA, per germline. The CDR3 spans 15 residues. The CDR3 loop is CASSLAPGGGGELFF. In nucleotides, the CDR3 is TGTGCCAGCAGCTTAGCGCCCGGGGGGGGCGGGGAGCTGTTTTTT.

V usage is TRBV6-1 and J usage is TRBJ2-1; D may be TRBD1 or TRBD2 (6 bases each). V lost 1 base to trimming and J lost 8 bases, with 15 bases between them. The CDR3 runs 15 residues. The V gene's germline CDR1 is MNHNS and CDR2 SASEGT. In nucleotides, the CDR3 is TGTGCCAGCAGTGAAGGAGGGGGGCGGAGGTATGAGCAGTTCTTC. Its translation: CASSEGGGRRYEQFF.

The chain uses TRBV6-5 and TRBJ2-1, with 13 bases aligning to TRBD2. J was trimmed by 2 bases and V by 4 bases; bases with no gene match: 2. Germline CDR1 and CDR2: MNHEY and SVGAGI. The CDR3 has 16 residues. CDR3 protein: CASSFGTSGAYNEQFF. In nucleotides, the CDR3 is TGTGCCAGCAGTTTCGGGACTAGCGGGGCCTACAATGAGCAGTTCTTC.

In its sample, this clonotype was seen many times. This chain joins TRBV10-3 and TRBJ2-1; D is ambiguous. There are 12 residues in the CDR3. CDR1 and CDR2 from the germline V gene are ENHRY and SYGVKD. Trimming left V 1 base short and J 6 bases short, with 4 bases between. CDR3 bases: TGTGCCATCAGTGAGTGGGCCAATGAGCAGTTCTTC. Amino acids: CAISEWANEQFF.

The chain employs TRBV19 and TRBJ1-5; D perhaps matches TRBD1 (5 bases). Germline V gene data show CDR1 as LNHDA and CDR2 as SQIVND (reference sequence). Trimming cost V 7 bases and J 6 bases, with 16 bases left between them. CDR3 length: 14 amino acids. The CDR3 DNA sequence: TGTGCCAGTAAAGGGTCGGGGGAGTTTCAGCCCCAGCATTTT. Encoded protein: CASKGSGEFQPQHF.

This clonotype was detected many times. The chain recombines TRBV20-1 with TRBJ2-5; tentatively, D is TRBD1 (6 bases). Germline-derived CDR1 and CDR2 are DFQATT and SNEGSKA (reference sequence). The CDR3 has 15 amino acids. Trimming shortened V by 0 bases and J by 2 bases, and 13 bases separated the two germline ends. The CDR3 reads CSARDLIGQQETQYF. The CDR3 DNA is TGCAGTGCTAGAGATCTAATAGGACAGCAAGAGACCCAGTACTTC.

The CDR3 sequence: CASSPYPMTGVSSYNEQFF. In nucleotides, the CDR3 is TGCGCCAGCAGCCCATACCCAATGACAGGCGTAAGCTCCTACAATGAGCAGTTCTTC. The chain combines TRBV4-3 with TRBJ2-1; D is perhaps TRBD1 (6 bases). Deletions cut 4 bases from V and 0 bases from J, with 22 bases between. The germline V gene encodes CDR1 LGHNA and CDR2 YSLEER. There are 19 residues in the CDR3.

This clonotype has just a few counts. V gene TRBV5-1 combines with J gene TRBJ2-5, with 8 bases identical to TRBD1. The CDR3 has 17 amino acids. J was trimmed by 5 bases and V by 0 bases; bases with no gene match: 12. The germline CDR1 and CDR2 sequences are SGHRS and YFSETQ. DNA for the CDR3: TGCGCCAGCAGCTTGGCCGCGGCAGGGGGCTTGATGGAGACCCAGTACTTC. Amino acid sequence: CASSLAAAGGLMETQYF.

The chain recombines TRBV12-3 or TRBV12-4 with TRBJ1-1; D is unclear. Trimming cost V 3 bases and J 4 bases, with 12 bases left between them. The CDR3 sequence is 14 residues long. The CDR3: CASSLALPVTEAFF. The CDR3 DNA reads as TGTGCCAGCAGTTTGGCCCTACCAGTCACTGAAGCTTTCTTT.

The rearrangement joins TRBV6-5 to TRBJ2-7, with 7 nucleotides matching TRBD1. Germline CDR1 is MNHEY and CDR2 is SVGAGI. CDR3 length: 16 amino acids. V was clipped by 4 bases and J by 6 bases; unmatched bases: 15. CDR3 protein: CASSFRDRPIPGEQYF. CDR3 coding DNA: TGTGCCAGCAGTTTCCGGGACAGACCTATTCCTGGCGAGCAGTACTTC.

This clonotype showed up just a few times. V gene TRBV18 combines with J gene TRBJ2-7; 9 nucleotides agree with TRBD1. The V and J ends lost 3 bases and 3 bases, in that order; junction bases with no gene match: 3. There are 14 residues in the CDR3. Looked up from germline, CDR1 is KGHSH and CDR2 is LQKENI. As DNA, the CDR3 is TGTGCCAGCTCACCCGCGGGACAGGGCTACGAGCAGTACTTC. It is translated as CASSPAGQGYEQYF.

The chain couples TRBV30 to TRBJ2-1; D uncertain. The germline CDR1 and CDR2 sequences are GTSNPN and SVGIG (reference sequence). The germline V and J ends were trimmed by 4 bases and 5 bases, with 6 bases remaining between them. The CDR3 contains 11 residues. In nucleotides, the CDR3 is TGTGCCTGGACATTTCACAATGAGCAGTTCTTC. Its translation is CAWTFHNEQFF.

This clonotype was recorded a few times. V gene TRBV7-2 combines with J gene TRBJ2-3; no clear D. This CDR3 region has 13 residues. The germline V gene encodes CDR1 SGHTA and CDR2 FQGNSA. Trimming left V 0 bases short and J 4 bases short, with 5 bases between. CDR3 sequence: CASSLASSDTQYF. Here the CDR3 DNA reads TGTGCCAGCAGCTTAGCTTCTTCAGATACGCAGTATTTT.

This clonotype has ten or more counts. V usage is TRBV10-3 and J usage is TRBJ2-5; TRBD2 agrees at 10 bases. CDR1 and CDR2 from the germline V gene are ENHRY and SYGVKD. This CDR3 region has 20 residues. V was clipped by 2 bases and J by 1 base; unmatched bases: 16. Written as DNA, the CDR3 is TGTGCCATCAGTGAGATGAAGCTAGCGGGAGAACGGCTGGTCCAAGAGACCCAGTACTTC. It translates to CAISEMKLAGERLVQETQYF.

The table lists this clonotype with a few counts. The gene calls are TRBV29-1 and TRBJ2-1, with TRBD2 matching 10 bases. The V and J ends lost 3 bases and 4 bases, in that order; junction bases with no gene match: 12. CDR3 length: 17 residues. Germline CDR1 and CDR2: SQVTM and ANQGSEA. The CDR3 region is CSVDGGSSSGSYNEQFF. CDR3 coding DNA: TGCAGCGTTGATGGGGGGTCCTCTAGCGGGAGTTACAATGAGCAGTTCTTC.

The chain couples TRBV14 to TRBJ2-7; TRBD1 is a possible D gene (6 bases). Per germline, CDR1 SGHDN and CDR2 FVKESK. The ends were cut back, 4 bases at V and 11 bases at J, with 18 bases in the middle. The CDR3 is 13 amino acids. Here the CDR3 DNA reads TGTGCCAGCAGCCGGGGGCGCATTAATGCGAAGTACTTC. Its translation: CASSRGRINAKYF.

Ten or more counts support this clonotype. The chain recombines TRBV20-1 with TRBJ2-3, with D possibly being TRBD1 or TRBD2 (6 bases each). Per germline, CDR1 DFQATT and CDR2 SNEGSKA (reference sequence). V lost 2 bases, J lost 4 bases, and 10 bases lay in between. CDR3 size: 13 residues. The CDR3 DNA reads TGCAGTGCTAGATGGGGGGCCGCAGATACGCAGTATTTT. Residues: CSARWGAADTQYF.

This clonotype came up a few times. The rearrangement uses TRBV5-1 and TRBJ2-1, with 7 nucleotides matching TRBD2. With 0 bases clipped from V and 5 bases from J, the junction kept 5 bases outside the gene matches. Per germline, CDR1 SGHRS and CDR2 YFSETQ. The CDR3 is 15 amino acids. The CDR3 sequence is CASSLGWGRDNEQFF. The CDR3 coding sequence is TGCGCCAGCAGCTTGGGTTGGGGGAGGGACAATGAGCAGTTCTTC.

This clonotype was detected a few times. This rearrangement joins TRBV29-1 to TRBJ2-2; D uncertain. Germline CDR1 and CDR2: SQVTM and ANQGSEA. V was trimmed by 7 bases and J by 4 bases, leaving 7 bases between them. The length of the CDR3 is 11 residues. The CDR3 DNA follows: TGCAGCGCCGAGGTCACCGGGGAGCTGTTTTTT. Translation: CSAEVTGELFF.

This clonotype was seen only a few times. The chain couples TRBV5-5 to TRBJ2-2, with D possibly being TRBD1 (5 bases). CDR1 is SGHKS and CDR2 is YYEKEE in the germline V gene (reference sequence). Trimming removed 7 bases from V and 6 bases from J, with 16 bases in between. CDR3 size: 14 residues. CDR3 sequence (DNA): TGTGCCAGCTCCCTAGGACATAGCTCCGGGGAGCTGTTTTTT. Its translation is CASSLGHSSGELFF.

This clonotype was picked up many times. This sequence joins TRBV7-2 and TRBJ2-2; D ambiguous. CDR3 length: 14 amino acids. Germline values: CDR1 SGHTA, CDR2 FQGNSA. The ends were cut back, 3 bases at V and 5 bases at J, with 10 bases in the middle. The CDR3 DNA follows: TGTGCCAGCAGCTTTGCCCCCGATACCGGGGAGCTGTTTTTT. This sequence encodes CASSFAPDTGELFF.

This chain connects TRBV3-1 to TRBJ2-3; D may be TRBD2 (6 bases). The CDR3 loop spans 15 amino acids. The germline V gene encodes CDR1 LGHDT and CDR2 YNNKEL (reference sequence). The germline V and J ends were trimmed by 0 bases and 6 bases, with 13 bases remaining between them. The chain's CDR3 is CASSQDFTSYDTQYF. Here the CDR3 DNA reads TGTGCCAGCAGCCAAGATTTTACTAGCTACGATACGCAGTATTTT.

This clonotype was observed a handful of times. J is TRBJ2-3 and V is TRBV30, with D possibly matching TRBD2 (6 bases). With 0 bases removed from V and 6 bases from J, the gap between germline ends came to 13 bases. This CDR3 has 14 amino acids. In germline, CDR1 is GTSNPN, CDR2 SVGIG (reference sequence). The DNA for the CDR3 is TGTGCCTGGAGTGTAGGCGGGGTCGGGGATACGCAGTATTTT. This codes for CAWSVGGVGDTQYF.

There are many counts of this clonotype. V gene TRBV4-3 combines with J gene TRBJ2-1; D tentatively reads TRBD1 or TRBD2 (5 bases each). Trimming removed 0 bases at V and 7 bases at J, with 16 bases between. CDR3 size: 16 residues. Germline V gene data show CDR1 as LGHNA and CDR2 as YSLEER. As DNA, the CDR3 is TGCGCCAGCAGCCAAGATCCGGGACCCCCAAAGAATGAGCAGTTCTTC. Its protein product is CASSQDPGPPKNEQFF.

The table lists this clonotype with a few counts. The rearrangement joins TRBV30 to TRBJ2-4; no definite D call. The germline gives CDR1 GTSNPN, CDR2 SVGIG (reference sequence). The V end was cut by 8 bases, the J end by 0 bases, with 14 bases between. CDR3 size: 14 residues. Here the CDR3 reads CAGKGNQAKNIQYF. In nucleotides, the CDR3 is TGTGCCGGCAAAGGGAACCAAGCCAAAAACATTCAGTACTTC.

The J gene is TRBJ1-5, the V gene TRBV2; D perhaps matches TRBD1 (5 bases). Germline assignment: CDR1 SNHLY and CDR2 FYNNEI. This CDR3 comprises 15 residues. Deletions cut 8 bases from V and 4 bases from J, with 18 bases between. CDR3 nucleotides: TGTGCCAGCGGGGGGGGAACGGTGCGAAATCAGCCCCAGCATTTT. It encodes CASGGGTVRNQPQHF.

This chain links TRBV9 with TRBJ2-3, with TRBD1 identical over 7 bases. With 3 bases clipped from V and 1 base from J, the junction kept 14 bases outside the gene matches. Per germline, CDR1 SGDLS and CDR2 YYNGEE. The CDR3 is made up of 18 amino acids. CDR3 in DNA: TGTGCCAGCAGCGCCTCCAGGGGGTCGGAGCTGCGCACAGATACGCAGTATTTT. This translates into CASSASRGSELRTDTQYF.

The chain employs TRBV18 and TRBJ2-2, with D possibly matching TRBD1 (5 bases). Trimming removed 5 bases at V and 4 bases at J, with 14 bases between. The CDR3 covers 15 residues. Germline V lookup: CDR1 KGHSH, CDR2 LQKENI. CDR3 nucleotide sequence: TGTGCCAGCTCAACAGACAGTCGACCCACCGGGGAGCTGTTTTTT. It yields the protein CASSTDSRPTGELFF.